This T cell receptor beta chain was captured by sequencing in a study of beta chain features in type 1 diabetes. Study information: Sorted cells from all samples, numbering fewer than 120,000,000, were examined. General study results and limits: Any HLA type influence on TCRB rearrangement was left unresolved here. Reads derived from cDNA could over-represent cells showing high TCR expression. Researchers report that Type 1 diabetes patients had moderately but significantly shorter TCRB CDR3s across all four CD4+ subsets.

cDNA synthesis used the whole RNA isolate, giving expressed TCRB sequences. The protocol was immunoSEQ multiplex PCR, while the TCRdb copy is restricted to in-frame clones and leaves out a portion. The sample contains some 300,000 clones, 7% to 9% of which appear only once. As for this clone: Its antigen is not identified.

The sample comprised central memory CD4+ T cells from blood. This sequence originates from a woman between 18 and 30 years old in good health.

The CDR3 DNA reads as TGTGCCAGCAGCATAACAGGGGACAATGAGCAGTTCTTC. The encoded protein is CASSITGDNEQFF. The chain employs TRBV9 and TRBJ2-1; 7 nucleotides line up with TRBD1. Germline V gene data show CDR1 as SGDLS and CDR2 as YYNGEE. The CDR3 spans 13 residues. Unmatched junction bases numbered 3, after V lost 4 bases and J lost 5 bases.